The next 5 T cell receptor beta chains were all read from a single sample in a study of OX40 agonist ivuxolimab in advanced cancers. The assay was immunoSEQ multiplex PCR, and TCRdb's table has in-frame clones only and misses some. The sample yields roughly 60,000 clones, about 89% seen once. Source: CD4+ or CD8+ T cells sorted from blood, taken in a trial of the OX40 agonist ivuxolimab. The receptors were gathered from an adult with an advanced solid tumor such as melanoma, head and neck, liver or kidney cancer.

The chain couples TRBV28 to TRBJ2-2; no definite D call. V was shortened by 7 bases and J by 5 bases, with 5 bases between the two germline ends. Germline V CDR1 and CDR2: MDHEN, SYDVKM. The CDR3 has 11 amino acids. Here the CDR3 DNA reads TGTGCCAGCATTGGGACCGGGGAGCTGTTTTTT. This encodes CASIGTGELFF.

For this clone: Sequence at one end of the junction differs from germline and may be a read error. This sequence joins TRBV7-7 and TRBJ2-1, with 7 bases fitting TRBD1. The V gene's germline CDR1 is SSHAT and CDR2 FNYEAQ (reference sequence). This CDR3 is 14 amino acids long. The CDR3 region is CASSPSDRNNEQFF. For the CDR3, the DNA is TGTGCTAGCAGCCCATCGGACAGGAACAATGAGCAGTTCTTC.

The rearrangement uses TRBV7-9 and TRBJ2-3; D gene uncertain. CDR1 and CDR2 (germline): SEHNR, FQNEAQ (reference sequence). Between the trimmed V and J ends, which lost 5 bases and 2 bases, there was a span of 8 bases. The CDR3 contains 13 residues. DNA for the CDR3: TGTGCCAGCAGCAACGGAATCACAGATACGCAGTATTTT. Translating gives CASSNGITDTQYF.

This sequence joins TRBV6-1 and TRBJ1-2, with TRBD1 matching 7 bases. V trimming: 5 bases; J trimming: 10 bases; junction bases outside the gene matches: 7. Germline loops: CDR1 MNHNS, CDR2 SASEGT. The CDR3 has 12 residues. The CDR3 loop reads CASSRPQGDYTF. The CDR3 DNA follows: TGTGCCAGCAGTCGACCCCAGGGGGACTACACCTTC.

V is TRBV6-5 and J is TRBJ1-4, with D uncertain. The CDR3 is made up of 13 amino acids. CDR1 MNHEY and CDR2 SVGAGI come from the germline V gene. V was cut by 0 bases and J by 5 bases, with 4 bases left in between. Here the CDR3 DNA reads TGTGCCAGCAGTTACTCAGTCAATGAAAAACTGTTTTTT. As protein: CASSYSVNEKLFF.